This T cell receptor beta chain was sequenced for a study of patients and donors after allogeneic stem cell transplantation. This CDR3 spans 13 amino acids. Per the germline V gene, CDR1 is ENHRY and CDR2 is SYGVKD. Trimming cost V 6 bases and J 4 bases, with 11 bases left between them. TCRdb reprocessed the RT-PCR reads via MiXCR and lists one record per CDR3 protein. Of fewer than 500,000 distinct CDR3 sequences in the sample, approximately 16% were seen once. This clonotype was sampled from a human donor who was either an allogeneic HSCT recipient or a stem cell or donor lymphocyte infusion donor (not recorded which). It is not recorded whose cells these are; they may come from a transplant donor. This chain uses TRBV10-3 with TRBJ2-3, with D possibly matching TRBD1 (6 bases). The sequenced sample consisted of blood, either unsorted or a sorted T cell fraction (not recorded which). The CDR3 protein is CAIRGDTPDTQYF. CDR3 in DNA: TGTGCCATCAGGGGGGACACTCCAGATACGCAGTATTTT.